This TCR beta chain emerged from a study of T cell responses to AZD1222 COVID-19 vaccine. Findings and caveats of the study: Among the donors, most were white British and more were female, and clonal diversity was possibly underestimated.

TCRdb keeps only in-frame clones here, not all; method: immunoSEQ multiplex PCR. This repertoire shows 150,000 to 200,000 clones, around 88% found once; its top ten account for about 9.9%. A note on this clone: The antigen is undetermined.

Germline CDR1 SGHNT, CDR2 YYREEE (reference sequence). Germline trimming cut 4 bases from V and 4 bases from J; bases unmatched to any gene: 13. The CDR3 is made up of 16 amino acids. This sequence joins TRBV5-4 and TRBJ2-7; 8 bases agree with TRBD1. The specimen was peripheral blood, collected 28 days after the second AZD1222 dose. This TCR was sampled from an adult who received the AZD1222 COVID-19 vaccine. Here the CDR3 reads CASSLGTGGGLYEQYF. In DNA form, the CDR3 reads TGTGCCAGCAGCCTCGGGACAGGAGGAGGACTATACGAGCAGTACTTC.